This is a list of T cell receptor beta chains from one sample in a study of T cell repertoires in cytomegalovirus infection. One entry per CDR3 protein, called by TCRdb with MiXCR from the reads. This table has about 89,000 distinct CDR3 sequences, 25% to 35% appearing once. Antigens for these TCRs are unknown. The specimen comprised CD8+ T cells from cultured PBMCs, sampled from culture after CMV antigen stimulation. The source is a human donor in good health (CMV status not recorded). Some clones in this sample may be carry-over from other donors' samples. CDR3s include the opening cysteine and the closing phenylalanine or tryptophan. A D gene is named only where the DNA matches it firmly. A clone size is listed for some rows: how often the clone was seen (once, few, many), or a class if it is expanded.

>many|TRBV6-5|TRBJ1-5|NA
TGTGCCAGCAGTTTAGGCGGGAGCAATCAGCCCCAGCATTTT
CASSLGGSNQPQHF
>NA|TRBV7-2|TRBJ1-6|NA
TGTGCCAACAGCCCCCCCCCAGGGATGATCTCTAGTAATTCACCCCTCCACTTT
CANSPPPGMISSNSPLHF
>NA|TRBV6-2/TRBV6-3|TRBJ1-1|NA
TGTGCCAGCAGTTACTCAACTGGCTTTAAGGGCAAAGCTTTCTTT
CASSYSTGFKGKAFF
>NA|TRBV10-3|TRBJ1-2|NA
TGTGCCATCAGTGAAGGGGCAGGGGAGAGAGATGGCTACACCTTC
CAISEGAGERDGYTF
>NA|TRBV24-1|TRBJ2-1|NA
TGTGCCACCTCCACTCCCGGCAGGGGGGATAGGGATGAGCAGTTCTTC
CATSTPGRGDRDEQFF
>NA|TRBV5-1|TRBJ2-2|NA
TGCGCCAGCAGCTTGGCCCCCCAGATGAACACCGGGGAGCTGTTTTTT
CASSLAPQMNTGELFF
>NA|TRBV9|TRBJ1-2|NA
TGTGCCGGCAAAGGACTGTCAGTTTATGGCTACACCTTC
CAGKGLSVYGYTF
>many|TRBV19|TRBJ2-2|TRBD1
TGTGCCAGTAGTATCAGGACAGGGGGCTTTAGCACCGGGGAGCTGTTTTTT
CASSIRTGGFSTGELFF
>NA|TRBV20-1|TRBJ1-5|NA
TGCAGTGCTAGCCTAGATAGGGATCAGCCCCAGCATTTT
CSASLDRDQPQHF
>NA|TRBV20-1|TRBJ1-2|TRBD1
TGCAGTGCTAGAGATGTCGACAGGGACTGGGATGGCTACACCTTC
CSARDVDRDWDGYTF
>NA|TRBV29-1|TRBJ2-2|TRBD1
TGCAGCGTTGACACAGGGGGCCGGGCCACCGGGGAGCTGTTTTTT
CSVDTGGRATGELFF
>NA|TRBV3-1|TRBJ1-1|TRBD1
TGTGCCAGCAGCCAACAGACCGGGACAGCGAACACTGAAGCTTTCTTT
CASSQQTGTANTEAFF
>NA|TRBV6-1|TRBJ1-1|NA
TGTGCCAGCAGCTTGGGATCCGACACTGAAGCTTTCTTT
CASSLGSDTEAFF
>few|TRBV20-1|TRBJ2-2|TRBD1
TGCAGTGCTGACGACAGGGTGTCCGGGGAGCTGTTTTTT
CSADDRVSGELFF
>NA|TRBV3-1|TRBJ2-2|TRBD2
TGTGCCAGCAGCCAAGCGTTACTAGCGGGGGGGCTCAGCACCGGGGAGCTGTTTTTT
CASSQALLAGGLSTGELFF
>few|TRBV28|TRBJ2-5|TRBD2
TGTGCCAGCAGAGGACTAGCCGGGACGGACTCGAGGGGCCAGTACTTC
CASRGLAGTDSRGQYF
>NA|TRBV4-1|TRBJ1-5|TRBD1
TGCGCCAGCAGCCAAGGTCGGCAGGGGGTACAGCCCCAGCATTTT
CASSQGRQGVQPQHF
>few|TRBV7-2|TRBJ1-6|NA
TGTGCCAGCAGCTTAACGGTACCGGCCTATAATTCACCCCTCCACTTT
CASSLTVPAYNSPLHF
>few|TRBV28|TRBJ2-7|NA
TGTGCCAGCTTCGACAGCACCTACGAGCAGTACTTC
CASFDSTYEQYF
>once|TRBV25-1|TRBJ2-5|NA
TGTGCCAGCTCCGCGCACACCCAGTACTTC
CASSAHTQYF
>NA|TRBV19|TRBJ1-1|NA
TGTGCCAGTAGTATAAACGGATGGGCGAACACTGAAGCTTTCTTT
CASSINGWANTEAFF
>few|TRBV6-6|TRBJ1-1|NA
TGTGCCAGCAGTTCCCGCCTCGAAGACTGGGCGGGGGAGGTCGCTGAAGCTTTCTTT
CASSSRLEDWAGEVAEAFF
>NA|TRBV12-5|TRBJ1-6|NA
TGTGCTAGTGAGGCGAGCTCCTATAATTCACCCCTCCACTTT
CASEASSYNSPLHF
>NA|TRBV4-1|TRBJ2-3|NA
TGCGCCAGCAGCCAAGAACAGGGAGTAGATACGCAGTATTTT
CASSQEQGVDTQYF
>few|TRBV28|TRBJ2-5|TRBD2
TGTGCCAGCAGTTTAGTTAGCGGGGGGGCGACGGAAGAGACCCAGTACTTC
CASSLVSGGATEETQYF
>few|TRBV5-4|TRBJ2-2|NA
TGTGCCAGCAGCTTGAGAGGGAACGGGGAGCTGTTTTTT
CASSLRGNGELFF
>NA|TRBV12-3/TRBV12-4|TRBJ2-4|NA
TGTGCCAGCAGTTTCGTGGGAGATCAAGCCAAAAACATTCAGTACTTC
CASSFVGDQAKNIQYF
>NA|TRBV6-1|TRBJ1-5|NA
TGTGCCAGCAGTTCCCAAGGTGCGAGCAATCAGCCCCAGCATTTT
CASSSQGASNQPQHF
>few|TRBV28|TRBJ2-1|TRBD1
TGTGCCAGCAACTCCCCGTCGGGACAGGGGAATATCAATGAGCAGTTCTTC
CASNSPSGQGNINEQFF
>few|TRBV7-3|TRBJ2-7|TRBD2
TGTGCCAGCAGCTTAAGTTCTAGCGGGACCTACGAGCAGTACTTC
CASSLSSSGTYEQYF
>NA|TRBV27|TRBJ2-5|NA
TGTGCCAGCAAGGTTGAAGGGAGCTACCAAGAGACCCAGTACTTC
CASKVEGSYQETQYF
>NA|TRBV24-1|TRBJ1-2|NA
TGTGCCACCAGTGATTTGGGCACCAGCTATGGCTACACCTTC
CATSDLGTSYGYTF
>few|TRBV14|TRBJ2-1|TRBD1
TGTGCCAGCAGCCCGGACAGGGTAGGCTACAATGAGCAGTTCTTC
CASSPDRVGYNEQFF
>few|TRBV6-5|TRBJ2-3|TRBD2
TGTGCCACCCGGGGAGGGACCACAGATACGCAGTATTTT
CATRGGTTDTQYF
>few|TRBV28|TRBJ2-2|TRBD2
TGTGCCAGCAGTTTCTTAATCAAGCGGGGGGCCGGGGAGCTGTTTTTT
CASSFLIKRGAGELFF
>NA|TRBV20-1|TRBJ1-5|TRBD1
TGCAGTGCTAAGGGACAGGGCAATCAGCCCCAGCATTTT
CSAKGQGNQPQHF
>NA|TRBV20-1|TRBJ2-1|TRBD2
TGCAGTGCTAGCGGGGGGGGTTACAATGAGCAGTTCTTC
CSASGGGYNEQFF
>NA|TRBV19|TRBJ2-5|NA
TGTGCCAGTAGTAGCGGGGAATGGGAGACCCAGTACTTC
CASSSGEWETQYF
>NA|TRBV14|TRBJ2-1|TRBD1
TGTGCCAGCAGCCAAAGACGAGGACAGGGGGCTAATGAGCAGTTCTTC
CASSQRRGQGANEQFF
>few|TRBV6-5|TRBJ1-1|TRBD1
TGTGCCAGCAGTCCTGGACAGGGAGGATACACTGAAGCTTTCTTT
CASSPGQGGYTEAFF
>NA|TRBV11-1|TRBJ2-2|TRBD2
TGTGCCAGCAGCTTATTGGGGAGGGCCACCGGGGAGCTGTTTTTT
CASSLLGRATGELFF
>NA|TRBV12-3/TRBV12-4|TRBJ1-6|TRBD1
TGTGCCAGCAGTTTTACAGGGGGCAATTCACCCCTCCACTTT
CASSFTGGNSPLHF
>many|TRBV7-2|TRBJ2-7|NA
TGTGCCAGCAGCTTCGGGACGGCAGCCTACGAGCAGTACTTC
CASSFGTAAYEQYF
>NA|TRBV7-9|TRBJ1-2|TRBD1
TGTGCCAGCAGCCCCCAACAGGGGGTAGGGTATGGCTACACCTTC
CASSPQQGVGYGYTF
>NA|TRBV4-2|TRBJ2-2|NA
TGTGCCAGCAGCCAAGATTGGGGGGCAGCGGTGATCGGGGAGCTGTTTTTT
CASSQDWGAAVIGELFF
>few|TRBV19|TRBJ2-7|TRBD2
TGTGCCAGTAGTCAAGCTAGCGGGGTCGAGCAGTACTTC
CASSQASGVEQYF
>once|TRBV27|TRBJ1-2|TRBD1
TGTGCCAGCAGTTTGACAGGGGCTCGCTACACCTTC
CASSLTGARYTF
>few|TRBV7-9|TRBJ1-2|NA
TGTGCCAGCAGCTCCGCGGCCTTC
CASSSAAF
>NA|TRBV2|TRBJ2-7|NA
TGTGCCAGGGGTGGGGGACCCGAGCAGTACTTC
CARGGGPEQYF